This T cell receptor beta chain was captured by sequencing in a study of T cell changes during pregnancy in multiple sclerosis. Repertoires were generated with immunoSEQ multiplex PCR, while TCRdb's copy carries only in-frame clones and drops some. In the table there are about 15,000 clones, approximately 86% of which are singletons. The CDR3 covers 15 residues. The germline CDR1 and CDR2 sequences are SGHRS and YFSETQ. The V and J ends lost 0 bases and 5 bases, in that order; junction bases with no gene match: 3. Source: CD8+ T cells from peripheral blood mononuclear cells, taken in the first trimester of pregnancy. The TCR originated in a female donor with multiple sclerosis, enrolled in a pregnancy study. The chain links TRBV5-1 to TRBJ2-3; TRBD2 matches at 10 bases. The CDR3 bases are TGCGCCAGCAGCTTGGTAGCGGGAGGAAGAGATACGCAGTATTTT. It encodes CASSLVAGGRDTQYF.